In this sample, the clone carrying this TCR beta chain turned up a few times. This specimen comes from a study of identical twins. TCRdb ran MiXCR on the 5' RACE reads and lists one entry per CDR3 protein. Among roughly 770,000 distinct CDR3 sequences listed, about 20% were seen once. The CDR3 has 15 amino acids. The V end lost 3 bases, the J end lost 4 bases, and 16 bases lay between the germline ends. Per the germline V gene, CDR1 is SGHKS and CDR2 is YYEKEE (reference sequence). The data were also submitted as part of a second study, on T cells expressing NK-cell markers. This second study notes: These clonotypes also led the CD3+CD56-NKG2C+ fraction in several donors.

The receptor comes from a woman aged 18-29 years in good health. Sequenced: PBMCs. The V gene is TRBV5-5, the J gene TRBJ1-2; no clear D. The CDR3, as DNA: TGTGCCAGCAGCTCGCAAGCTGAACAGACCTATGGCTACACCTTC. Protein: CASSSQAEQTYGYTF.